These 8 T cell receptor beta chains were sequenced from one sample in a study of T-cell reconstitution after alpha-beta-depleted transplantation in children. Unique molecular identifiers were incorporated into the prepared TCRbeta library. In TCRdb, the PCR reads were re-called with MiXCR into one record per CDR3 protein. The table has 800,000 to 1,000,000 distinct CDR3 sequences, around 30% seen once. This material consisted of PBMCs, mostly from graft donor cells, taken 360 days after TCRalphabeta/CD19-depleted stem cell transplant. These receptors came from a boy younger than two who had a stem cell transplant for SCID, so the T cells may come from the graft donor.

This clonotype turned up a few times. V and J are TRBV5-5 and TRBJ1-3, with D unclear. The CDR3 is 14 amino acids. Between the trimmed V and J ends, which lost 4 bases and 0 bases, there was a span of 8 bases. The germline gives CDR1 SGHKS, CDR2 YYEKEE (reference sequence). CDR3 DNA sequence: TGTGCCAGCAGCCACCCGTACTCTGGAAACACCATATATTTT. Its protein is CASSHPYSGNTIYF.

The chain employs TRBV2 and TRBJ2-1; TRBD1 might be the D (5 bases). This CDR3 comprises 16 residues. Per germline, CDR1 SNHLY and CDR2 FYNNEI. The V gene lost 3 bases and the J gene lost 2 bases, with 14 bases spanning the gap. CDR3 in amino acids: CASSEFRQSPYNEQFF. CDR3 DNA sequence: TGTGCCAGCAGTGAGTTCAGACAGAGTCCCTACAATGAGCAGTTCTTC.

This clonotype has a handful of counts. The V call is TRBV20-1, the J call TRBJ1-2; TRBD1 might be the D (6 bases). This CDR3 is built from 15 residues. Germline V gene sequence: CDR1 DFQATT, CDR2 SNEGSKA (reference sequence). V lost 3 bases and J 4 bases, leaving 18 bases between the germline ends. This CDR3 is CSARALRGQGYGYTF. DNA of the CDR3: TGCAGTGCTAGGGCGCTCAGGGGTCAGGGCTATGGCTACACCTTC.

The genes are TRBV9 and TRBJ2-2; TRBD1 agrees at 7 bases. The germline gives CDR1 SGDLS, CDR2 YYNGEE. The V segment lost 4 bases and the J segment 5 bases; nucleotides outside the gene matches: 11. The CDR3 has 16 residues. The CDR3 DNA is TGTGCCAGCAGCCCCACCGGGACAGAGTTTACCGGGGAGCTGTTTTTT. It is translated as CASSPTGTEFTGELFF.

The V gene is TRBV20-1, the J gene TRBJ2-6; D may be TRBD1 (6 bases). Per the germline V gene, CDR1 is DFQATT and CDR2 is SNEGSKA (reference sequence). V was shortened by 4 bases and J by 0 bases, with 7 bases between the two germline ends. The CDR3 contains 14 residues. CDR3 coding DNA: TGCAGTGCTAAGGACAGCTCTGGGGCCAACGTCCTGACTTTC. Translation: CSAKDSSGANVLTF.

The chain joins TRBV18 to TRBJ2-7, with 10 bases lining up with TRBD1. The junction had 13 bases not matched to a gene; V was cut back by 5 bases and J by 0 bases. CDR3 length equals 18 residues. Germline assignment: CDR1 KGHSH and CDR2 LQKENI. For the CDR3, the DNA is TGTGCCAGCTCATCCTTACAACCGGGACAGGGGACCTCCTACGAGCAGTACTTC. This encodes CASSSLQPGQGTSYEQYF.

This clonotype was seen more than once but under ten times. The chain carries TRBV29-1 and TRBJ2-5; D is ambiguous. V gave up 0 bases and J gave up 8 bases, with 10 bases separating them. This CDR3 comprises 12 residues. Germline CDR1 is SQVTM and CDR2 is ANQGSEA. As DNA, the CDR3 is TGCAGCGTTGAAGATGTCCCCTTAACCCAGTACTTC. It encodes CSVEDVPLTQYF.

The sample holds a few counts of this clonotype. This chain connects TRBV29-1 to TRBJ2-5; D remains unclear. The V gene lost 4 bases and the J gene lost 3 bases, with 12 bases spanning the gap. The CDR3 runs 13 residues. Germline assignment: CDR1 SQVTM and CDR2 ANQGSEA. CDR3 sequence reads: CSVAPRLKETQYF. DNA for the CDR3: TGCAGCGTTGCTCCGCGTCTCAAAGAGACCCAGTACTTC.